One sample yielded the 17 T cell receptor beta chains listed below, sequenced in a study of blood T cell repertoires in COVID-19. Some clones are missing from TCRdb's copy, which holds only in-frame ones; the method was immunoSEQ multiplex PCR. Seen here are 65,000 or so clones, more than 75% observed once, and the top ten hold 1.3%. The sample taken for sequencing was peripheral blood. Receptors originate from a man in his sixties with acute or convalescent COVID-19.

The J gene is TRBJ1-1, the V gene TRBV7-2; D possibly corresponds to TRBD1 (5 bases). Germline CDR1 SGHTA, CDR2 FQGNSA. Trimming stripped 1 base from V and 2 bases from J, with 11 bases between. This CDR3 region has 15 residues. The CDR3: CASSLGGGLNTEAFF. CDR3 DNA: TGTGCCAGCAGCTTAGGGGGCGGCTTAAACACTGAAGCTTTCTTT. Full variable domain (remainder filled in from reference TRBV7-2 and TRBJ1-1): GAGVSQSPSNKVTEKGKDVELRCDPISGHTALYWYRQSLGQGLEFLIYFQGNSAPDKSGLPSDRFSAERTGGSVSTLTIQRTQQEDSAVYLCASSLGGGLNTEAFFGQGTRLTVV.

The CDR3 sequence is CASSQLEITSTDTQYF. CDR3 in DNA: TGTGCCAGCAGCCAACTCGAAATCACTAGCACAGATACGCAGTATTTT. The chain employs TRBV3-1 (or the pseudogene TRBV3-2) and TRBJ2-3; no reliable D call. Germline-derived CDR1 and CDR2 are LGHDT and YNNKEL (reference sequence). This CDR3 is 16 amino acids long. The V and J ends lost 2 bases and 0 bases respectively, with 12 bases between them.

The rearrangement joins TRBV30 to TRBJ2-5; 9 bases match TRBD1. After removal of 4 bases from V and 0 bases from J, the junction contained 12 bases not matched to a gene. The CDR3 has 17 residues. Germline-derived CDR1 and CDR2 are GTSNPN and SVGIG (reference sequence). The chain's CDR3 is CAWTSRDRVRNQETQYF. The CDR3 DNA follows: TGTGCCTGGACGTCCCGGGACAGGGTTCGGAACCAAGAGACCCAGTACTTC.

The V gene is TRBV30, the J gene TRBJ1-6, with 8 bases lining up with TRBD1. The CDR3 spans 13 residues. CDR1 is GTSNPN, CDR2 SVGIG, per germline (reference sequence). The V gene end was trimmed by 3 bases and the J gene end by 9 bases; junction bases not matched to a gene: 4. The CDR3 DNA reads as TGTGCCTGGAGCGAGACAGGGGCTTCACCCCTCCACTTT. This codes for CAWSETGASPLHF.

The chain uses TRBV6-6 and TRBJ2-7, with no clear D. Trimming took off 7 bases at V and 2 bases at J, with 18 bases between the two ends. CDR1 is MNHNY, CDR2 SVGAGI, per germline (reference sequence). This CDR3 is built from 15 residues. The CDR3 loop reads CASIYTQSPAYEQYF. CDR3 coding DNA: TGTGCCAGCATATACACACAGAGCCCAGCCTACGAGCAGTACTTC.

V and J are TRBV2 and TRBJ2-5, with TRBD1 matching over 12 bases. From germline, CDR1 is SNHLY and CDR2 FYNNEI. V dropped 4 bases and J dropped 0; count of bases not matched to a gene: 6. This CDR3 contains 17 residues. The DNA for the CDR3 is TGTGCCAGCAGTGGACCGGGACAGGGGGCGAACCAAGAGACCCAGTACTTC. This encodes CASSGPGQGANQETQYF. Based on the CDR3 plus reference TRBV2 and TRBJ2-5, the full variable domain is EPEVTQTPSHQVTQMGQEVILRCVPISNHLYFYWYRQILGQKVEFLVSFYNNEISEKSEIFDDQFSVERPDGSNFTLKIRSTKLEDSAMYFCASSGPGQGANQETQYFGPGTRLLVL.

In DNA form, the CDR3 reads TGTGCCAGCAGCGTAGACAGGGAAGTCGACGAGCAGTACTTC. Translated, it gives CASSVDREVDEQYF. J is TRBJ2-7 and V is TRBV9; perhaps TRBD1 as D (6 bases). The V gene lost 0 bases and the J gene lost 5 bases, with 12 bases spanning the gap. Per the germline V gene, CDR1 is SGDLS and CDR2 is YYNGEE. The CDR3 runs to 14 residues.

CDR3: CASSQRRPSGGAADTQYF. In nucleotides, the CDR3 is TGTGCCAGCAGCCAAAGGAGGCCTAGCGGGGGGGCTGCAGATACGCAGTATTTT. This chain connects TRBV4-2 to TRBJ2-3; 12 bases match TRBD2. Per germline, CDR1 LGHNA and CDR2 YNFKEQ. This CDR3 spans 18 amino acids. V shed 2 bases, J shed 4 bases, and the junction held 10 bases outside the gene matches.

CDR3 nucleotide sequence: TGTGCCAGCTCGGTGGGCATATCCCATAGCTCCTATAATTCACCCCTCCACTTT. Translation gives CASSVGISHSSYNSPLHF. The V gene is TRBV2, the J gene TRBJ1-6; D ambiguous. Germline V gene data show CDR1 as SNHLY and CDR2 as FYNNEI. Trimming stripped 8 bases from V and 0 bases from J, with 20 bases between. The CDR3 is 18 amino acids.

The rearrangement links TRBV27 to TRBJ2-1, with 8 nucleotides matching TRBD1. There are 15 residues in the CDR3. Germline V lookup: CDR1 MNHEY, CDR2 SMNVEV (reference sequence). With 4 bases clipped from V and 9 bases from J, the junction kept 11 bases outside the gene matches. The CDR3 sequence is CASSSLDRGGREQFF. The DNA for the CDR3 is TGTGCCAGCAGTTCCCTTGACAGGGGTGGTCGTGAGCAGTTCTTC.

The chain joins TRBV5-4 to TRBJ2-2, with 7 bases matching TRBD2. CDR3 size: 16 residues. V was clipped by 3 bases and J by 5 bases; unmatched bases: 10. Germline assignment: CDR1 SGHNT and CDR2 YYREEE (reference sequence). CDR3 in DNA: TGTGCCAGCAGCTCCGGACTAGTGGGAGGGACCGGGGAGCTGTTTTTT. This codes for CASSSGLVGGTGELFF. The variable domain in full, with the rest retrieved from reference TRBV5-4 and TRBJ2-2, is ETGVTQSPTHLIKTRGQQVTLRCSSQSGHNTVSWYQQALGQGPQFIFQYYREEENGRGNFPPRFSGLQFPNYSSELNVNALELDDSALYLCASSSGLVGGTGELFFGEGSRLTVL.

The rearrangement joins TRBV4-1 to TRBJ2-4; possible D gene TRBD1, 6 bases. The germline V gene has CDR1 MGHRA and CDR2 YSYEKL. The CDR3 is made up of 15 amino acids. The V gene lost 2 bases and the J gene lost 8 bases, with 16 bases spanning the gap. CDR3 DNA: TGCGCCAGCAGCCAAAGGAGGACAGTAACCGACATTCAGTACTTC. This gives the protein CASSQRRTVTDIQYF.

This chain uses TRBV6-5 with TRBJ2-6; D call uncertain. The CDR3 loop spans 14 amino acids. Trimming stripped 2 bases from V and 4 bases from J, with 6 bases between. CDR1 and CDR2 (germline): MNHEY, SVGAGI. In nucleotides, the CDR3 is TGTGCCAGCAGTTACGGGCACGGGGCCAACGTCCTGACTTTC. This sequence encodes CASSYGHGANVLTF.

V usage is TRBV30 and J usage is TRBJ1-5; no reliable D call. Germline V gene lookup returns CDR1 GTSNPN and CDR2 SVGIG (reference sequence). Trimming took off 3 bases at V and 3 bases at J, with 6 bases between the two ends. This CDR3 spans 12 amino acids. The chain's CDR3 is CAWSGTNQPQHF. CDR3 DNA sequence: TGTGCCTGGAGCGGTACCAATCAGCCCCAGCATTTT.

The V call is TRBV3-1 (or the pseudogene TRBV3-2), the J call TRBJ2-1; 10 bases are a match to TRBD2. The CDR3 is 16 amino acids. V was clipped by 0 bases and J by 7 bases; unmatched bases: 6. Germline CDR1 LGHDT, CDR2 YNNKEL (reference sequence). CDR3 loop: CASSQETGLASNEQFF. CDR3 bases: TGTGCCAGCAGCCAAGAGACGGGACTAGCGTCTAATGAGCAGTTCTTC.

This clone was recorded only once. The chain carries TRBV6-5 and TRBJ1-1, with a weak D call TRBD1 (6 bases). Trimming pared 4 bases from V and 10 bases from J, leaving 10 bases between. The CDR3 runs to 11 residues. Germline CDR1 is MNHEY and CDR2 is SVGAGI. CDR3 sequence reads: CASSWAGAAFF. The CDR3 coding sequence is TGTGCCAGCAGTTGGGCGGGGGCAGCTTTCTTT.

The chain carries TRBV30 and TRBJ2-7; D is ambiguous. The germline V gene has CDR1 GTSNPN and CDR2 SVGIG (reference sequence). Trimming cost V 1 base and J 6 bases, with 19 bases left between them. The CDR3 sequence is 15 residues long. In DNA form, the CDR3 reads TGTGCCTGGAGTGCGTCCTTCCCCCCACAGACCGAGCAGTACTTC. It encodes CAWSASFPPQTEQYF.